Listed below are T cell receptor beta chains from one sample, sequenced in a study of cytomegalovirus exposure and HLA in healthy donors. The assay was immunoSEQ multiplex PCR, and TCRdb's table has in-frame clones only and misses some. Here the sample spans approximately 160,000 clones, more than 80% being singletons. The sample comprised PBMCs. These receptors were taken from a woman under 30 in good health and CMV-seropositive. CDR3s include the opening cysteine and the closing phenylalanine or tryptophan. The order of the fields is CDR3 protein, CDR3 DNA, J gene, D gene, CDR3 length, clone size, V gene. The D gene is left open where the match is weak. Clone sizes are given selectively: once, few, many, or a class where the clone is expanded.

CDR3aa: CSAVFSYEQYF
CDR3nt: TGCAGTGCGGTATTCAGCTACGAGCAGTACTTC
j_gene: TRBJ2-7
d_gene: .
len: 11
abundance: .
v_gene: TRBV20-1

CDR3aa: CASSIGFYYEQYF
CDR3nt: TGTGCCAGTAGTATAGGGTTCTACTACGAGCAGTACTTC
j_gene: TRBJ2-7
d_gene: .
len: 13
abundance: .
v_gene: TRBV19

CDR3aa: CASSSRQPRAYEQYF
CDR3nt: TGTGCCAGCAGCTCCCGACAGCCTAGGGCCTACGAGCAGTACTTC
j_gene: TRBJ2-7
d_gene: .
len: 15
abundance: .
v_gene: TRBV11-2

CDR3aa: CASSEAIRGDEETQYF
CDR3nt: TGTGCCAGCAGTGAAGCTATCAGGGGAGACGAAGAGACCCAGTACTTC
j_gene: TRBJ2-5
d_gene: .
len: 16
abundance: .
v_gene: TRBV6-1

CDR3aa: CSASPPAGPFF
CDR3nt: TGCAGTGCTAGCCCCCCGGCGGGGCCGTTCTTC
j_gene: TRBJ2-1
d_gene: .
len: 11
abundance: .
v_gene: TRBV20-1

CDR3aa: CASSVGGRSSYEQYF
CDR3nt: TGTGCCAGCAGCGTAGGTGGGAGGAGCTCCTACGAGCAGTACTTC
j_gene: TRBJ2-7
d_gene: .
len: 15
abundance: once
v_gene: TRBV9

CDR3aa: CASSNGPGGTGELFF
CDR3nt: TGTGCCAGCAGCAACGGCCCCGGGGGCACCGGGGAGCTGTTTTTT
j_gene: TRBJ2-2
d_gene: .
len: 15
abundance: .
v_gene: TRBV21-1

CDR3aa: CASRKAGQGIGGELFF
CDR3nt: TGTGCCAGCAGAAAGGCGGGACAGGGGATCGGAGGGGAGCTGTTTTTT
j_gene: TRBJ2-2
d_gene: TRBD1
len: 16
abundance: .
v_gene: TRBV7-6

CDR3aa: CASYQGGLYGYTF
CDR3nt: TGTGCCAGCTACCAAGGGGGCCTCTATGGCTACACCTTC
j_gene: TRBJ1-2
d_gene: TRBD1
len: 13
abundance: .
v_gene: TRBV2

CDR3aa: CASSPTSGGPHTDTQYF
CDR3nt: TGTGCCAGCAGCCCGACTAGCGGGGGGCCACACACAGATACGCAGTATTTT
j_gene: TRBJ2-3
d_gene: TRBD2
len: 17
abundance: .
v_gene: TRBV5-4

CDR3aa: CASSVLSGELFF
CDR3nt: TGTGCCAGCAGCGTACTATCCGGGGAGCTGTTTTTT
j_gene: TRBJ2-2
d_gene: .
len: 12
abundance: .
v_gene: TRBV9

CDR3aa: CASSLFGQNTGELFF
CDR3nt: TGTGCCAGCAGCCTCTTTGGCCAGAACACCGGGGAGCTGTTTTTT
j_gene: TRBJ2-2
d_gene: .
len: 15
abundance: few
v_gene: TRBV7-9

CDR3aa: CASSLANRSPLHF
CDR3nt: TGTGCCAGCAGCTTAGCGAACCGGTCACCCCTCCACTTT
j_gene: TRBJ1-6
d_gene: .
len: 13
abundance: few
v_gene: TRBV7-9

CDR3aa: CASSLGLGLAKNIQYF
CDR3nt: TGCGCCAGCAGCTTGGGTCTAGGATTAGCCAAAAACATTCAGTACTTC
j_gene: TRBJ2-4
d_gene: .
len: 16
abundance: .
v_gene: TRBV5-1

CDR3aa: CASSLDLRAEQYF
CDR3nt: TGTGCCAGCAGCTTAGATTTGAGGGCCGAGCAGTACTTC
j_gene: TRBJ2-7
d_gene: .
len: 13
abundance: .
v_gene: TRBV7-2

CDR3aa: CSVGLGGREFGYEQYF
CDR3nt: TGCAGCGTTGGCCTTGGGGGGCGGGAGTTCGGATACGAGCAGTACTTC
j_gene: TRBJ2-7
d_gene: .
len: 16
abundance: .
v_gene: TRBV29-1

CDR3aa: CASSLQTSSNQPQHF
CDR3nt: TGTGCCAGCAGTTTACAGACAAGTAGCAATCAGCCCCAGCATTTT
j_gene: TRBJ1-5
d_gene: .
len: 15
abundance: .
v_gene: TRBV28

CDR3aa: CASSPPLAGEPYEQYF
CDR3nt: TGTGCCAGCAGCCCACCACTAGCGGGAGAACCCTACGAGCAGTACTTC
j_gene: TRBJ2-7
d_gene: TRBD2
len: 16
abundance: .
v_gene: TRBV7-3

CDR3aa: CASSGEGTQYF
CDR3nt: TGTGCCAGCAGCGGGGAGGGGACCCAGTACTTC
j_gene: TRBJ2-5
d_gene: TRBD2
len: 11
abundance: .
v_gene: TRBV9

CDR3aa: CASSLVSGRASGELFF
CDR3nt: TGCGCCAGCAGCTTGGTTTCCGGGAGGGCCTCCGGGGAGCTGTTTTTT
j_gene: TRBJ2-2
d_gene: TRBD2
len: 16
abundance: .
v_gene: TRBV5-1

CDR3aa: CASSSHKGQRYEQYF
CDR3nt: TGTGCCAGCAGCTCTCATAAGGGACAGAGATACGAGCAGTACTTC
j_gene: TRBJ2-7
d_gene: TRBD1
len: 15
abundance: .
v_gene: TRBV7-6

CDR3aa: CASSLGLAANTGELFF
CDR3nt: TGCGCCAGCAGCTTGGGACTAGCGGCGAACACCGGGGAGCTGTTTTTT
j_gene: TRBJ2-2
d_gene: TRBD2
len: 16
abundance: few
v_gene: TRBV5-1

CDR3aa: CASSLVGTSVYNEQFF
CDR3nt: TGTGCCAGCAGTCTAGTGGGGACTAGCGTCTACAATGAGCAGTTCTTC
j_gene: TRBJ2-1
d_gene: TRBD2
len: 16
abundance: .
v_gene: TRBV27

CDR3aa: CASSTRGGLSLIGEKLFF
CDR3nt: TGTGCCAGCAGTACTAGGGGGGGACTGTCTCTTATCGGGGAAAAACTGTTTTTT
j_gene: TRBJ1-4
d_gene: .
len: 18
abundance: .
v_gene: TRBV27

CDR3aa: CASRDDSAQPQHF
CDR3nt: TGTGCCAGCAGAGACGACAGCGCTCAGCCCCAGCATTTT
j_gene: TRBJ1-5
d_gene: .
len: 13
abundance: .
v_gene: TRBV6-1

CDR3aa: CASSLPHIVAGVYNEQFF
CDR3nt: TGTGCCAGCAGTTTACCTCACATAGTAGCGGGAGTATACAATGAGCAGTTCTTC
j_gene: TRBJ2-1
d_gene: TRBD2
len: 18
abundance: .
v_gene: TRBV27

CDR3aa: CAISASPGQALRRYNEQFF
CDR3nt: TGTGCCATCAGTGCCTCCCCGGGACAGGCCCTCAGGAGGTACAATGAGCAGTTCTTC
j_gene: TRBJ2-1
d_gene: TRBD1
len: 19
abundance: .
v_gene: TRBV10-3

CDR3aa: CASSPRASGDLSGANVLTF
CDR3nt: TGTGCCAGCAGCCCCCGGGCAAGCGGTGACCTCTCTGGGGCCAACGTCCTGACTTTC
j_gene: TRBJ2-6
d_gene: .
len: 19
abundance: .
v_gene: TRBV5-4

CDR3aa: CASTPVGGRVYGYTF
CDR3nt: TGTGCCAGTACCCCGGTAGGGGGCCGGGTCTATGGCTACACCTTC
j_gene: TRBJ1-2
d_gene: TRBD1
len: 15
abundance: .
v_gene: TRBV19

CDR3aa: CASSPPEGYSNQPQHF
CDR3nt: TGTGCCAGCAGCCCCCCAGAGGGATATAGCAATCAGCCCCAGCATTTT
j_gene: TRBJ1-5
d_gene: .
len: 16
abundance: .
v_gene: TRBV7-8

CDR3aa: CASSVATGETDTQYF
CDR3nt: TGTGCCAGCAGCGTAGCGACAGGGGAGACAGATACGCAGTATTTT
j_gene: TRBJ2-3
d_gene: TRBD1
len: 15
abundance: .
v_gene: TRBV9

CDR3aa: CASSPPGTSGAETQYF
CDR3nt: TGTGCCAGCAGCCCCCCCGGGACTAGCGGGGCCGAGACCCAGTACTTC
j_gene: TRBJ2-5
d_gene: TRBD2
len: 16
abundance: .
v_gene: TRBV2

CDR3aa: CASSPPGQVLAQYF
CDR3nt: TGTGCCAGTAGTCCTCCGGGACAGGTCCTGGCGCAGTATTTT
j_gene: TRBJ2-3
d_gene: TRBD1
len: 14
abundance: .
v_gene: TRBV19

CDR3aa: CASRPGIPYNEQFF
CDR3nt: TGTGCCAGCAGGCCCGGGATACCCTACAATGAGCAGTTCTTC
j_gene: TRBJ2-1
d_gene: .
len: 14
abundance: .
v_gene: TRBV6-4

CDR3aa: CASSSSSGGPKNIQYF
CDR3nt: TGTGCCAGCAGCTCCTCGTCGGGCGGGCCCAAAAACATTCAGTACTTC
j_gene: TRBJ2-4
d_gene: .
len: 16
abundance: .
v_gene: TRBV7-9

CDR3aa: CASSAGTGASYEQYF
CDR3nt: TGTGCCAGTAGTGCGGGGACAGGGGCTTCCTACGAGCAGTACTTC
j_gene: TRBJ2-7
d_gene: TRBD1
len: 15
abundance: .
v_gene: TRBV19

CDR3aa: CASSLGAGGPGELFF
CDR3nt: TGTGCCAGCAGCTTGGGAGCGGGGGGGCCCGGGGAGCTGTTTTTT
j_gene: TRBJ2-2
d_gene: TRBD2
len: 15
abundance: .
v_gene: TRBV5-4

CDR3aa: CASSLPNRPHGYTF
CDR3nt: TGTGCCAGCAGTTTACCCAACAGGCCGCATGGCTACACCTTC
j_gene: TRBJ1-2
d_gene: .
len: 14
abundance: .
v_gene: TRBV28

CDR3aa: CASTRGMEYNSPLHF
CDR3nt: TGTGCCAGCACTAGAGGGATGGAGTATAATTCACCCCTCCACTTT
j_gene: TRBJ1-6
d_gene: .
len: 15
abundance: .
v_gene: TRBV6-1

CDR3aa: CASSQQGFKAEKLFF
CDR3nt: TGTGCCAGCAGCCAACAGGGTTTTAAGGCTGAAAAACTGTTTTTT
j_gene: TRBJ1-4
d_gene: .
len: 15
abundance: .
v_gene: TRBV14

CDR3aa: CASSRRGIAISGETQYF
CDR3nt: TGTGCCAGCAGCCGCCGGGGGATAGCTATTTCGGGAGAGACCCAGTACTTC
j_gene: TRBJ2-5
d_gene: .
len: 17
abundance: .
v_gene: TRBV7-2

CDR3aa: CASSVGPGKVEKLFF
CDR3nt: TGTGCCAGCAGCGTAGGGCCCGGGAAGGTTGAAAAACTGTTTTTT
j_gene: TRBJ1-4
d_gene: .
len: 15
abundance: once
v_gene: TRBV9

CDR3aa: CASRTPDRTGYGYTF
CDR3nt: TGTGCCAGCAGGACCCCGGACAGGACGGGATATGGCTACACCTTC
j_gene: TRBJ1-2
d_gene: TRBD1
len: 15
abundance: .
v_gene: TRBV27

CDR3aa: CSAQRGGFTDTQYF
CDR3nt: TGCAGCGCCCAAAGGGGGGGTTTCACAGATACGCAGTATTTT
j_gene: TRBJ2-3
d_gene: .
len: 14
abundance: .
v_gene: TRBV29-1

CDR3aa: CASSIHLAEIQETQYF
CDR3nt: TGTGCCAGTAGTATTCATCTAGCGGAGATACAAGAGACCCAGTACTTC
j_gene: TRBJ2-5
d_gene: TRBD2
len: 16
abundance: few
v_gene: TRBV19

CDR3aa: CASSRRDSQETQYF
CDR3nt: TGTGCCAGCAGCCGCCGGGACAGCCAAGAGACCCAGTACTTC
j_gene: TRBJ2-5
d_gene: TRBD1
len: 14
abundance: once
v_gene: TRBV13